This record concerns one TCR beta chain sequence. There is no known antigen for this receptor. Within one base of it there is no much larger clone, and no base qualities were kept. Each collaborating institution followed its own protocols to collect whole blood in K2EDTA tubes. For TCRbeta analysis, collaborators shipped samples in one of three forms: frozen whole blood, isolated PBMCs, or DNA extracted from either of those sample types. This entry is derived from a study of blood T cell repertoires in COVID-19 (dated by TCRdb to the early 2020s). Background on the whole study: Collaborator samples came from the United States, Italy and Spain and covered acute and convalescent phases of COVID-19. The material from the prospective study consisted of cDNA or gDNA derived from T cells, B-cell-depleted T cells, or PBMCs. Subjects who had been exposed to COVID-19, were actively infected with it, or had recovered from it provided the deeply sampled blood TCRbeta repertoires that made up the dataset. The repertoires were released in a freely available public database intended as a resource for research on the immune response to SARS-CoV-2. Samples were obtained from the ongoing ImmuneRACE study (first 160 participants) and from roughly 1,300 subjects provided by 6 global collaborators. A de-identified subject ID, COVID-19 status, age in years and sex were almost always included in the sample metadata. Where available, HLA class I and class II types were obtained from metadata supplied by the sample provider rather than from assay-based typing. Findings and caveats that apply to the study as a whole: Clinical and demographic metadata were provided uncurated, with the amount varying by source and participant.

TCRbeta CDR3 regions were amplified from genomic DNA using the immunoSEQ Assay, a bias-controlled multiplex PCR. For the original study's pipeline: Within the assay, amplification of reference gene primers was used to estimate how many nucleated cells each sample contained. To quantify the absolute abundance of each unique TCRbeta CDR3 rearrangement, sequence reads were collapsed and filtered. For each sample, productive Simpson clonality was calculated as the square root of Simpson's diversity index across productive rearrangements. TCRdb retrieved this table from immuneACCESS and kept in-frame rearrangements only. Not all clones are present; in checked studies, unresolved V genes account for under half, and no reason is known for the remainder. That table supplies the V and J calls and clone size; D and trimming were determined from the DNA. The sample table lists some 88,000 clones, around 93% of them with a count of one. The ten largest account for around 1.8% of the sample.

Its CDR3 holds 14 amino acids, cysteine through phenylalanine. Only the CDR3 portion is preserved as DNA: 42 bases, with reading frame beginning at the first base. V drops 5 bases and J drops 4 bases, leaving 14 bases in between. According to the germline V gene, CDR1 reads MGHDK and CDR2 reads SYGVNS. This clonotype was obtained from a human donor with active COVID-19. The donor label of this sample is uncertain. The rearrangement combines TRBV25-1 with TRBJ1-2; no D gene is confidently identified. Sequenced: peripheral blood. The CDR3 has the sequence CASSNLDGIYGYTF. In nucleotides, the sequence is TGTGCCAGCAGTAATTTAGACGGGATCTATGGCTACACCTTC.